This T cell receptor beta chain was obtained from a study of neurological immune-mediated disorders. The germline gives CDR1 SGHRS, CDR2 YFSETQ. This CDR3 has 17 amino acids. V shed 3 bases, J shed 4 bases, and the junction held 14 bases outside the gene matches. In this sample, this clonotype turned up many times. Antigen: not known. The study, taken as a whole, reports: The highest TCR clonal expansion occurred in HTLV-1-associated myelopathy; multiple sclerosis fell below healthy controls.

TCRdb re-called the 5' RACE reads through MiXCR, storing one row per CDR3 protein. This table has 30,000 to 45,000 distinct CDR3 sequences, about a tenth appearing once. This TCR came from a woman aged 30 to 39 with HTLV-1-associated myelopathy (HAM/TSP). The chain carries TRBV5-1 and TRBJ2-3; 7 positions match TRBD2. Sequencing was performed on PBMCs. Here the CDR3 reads CASSSRELATTADTQYF. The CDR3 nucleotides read TGCGCCAGCAGCTCGAGGGAACTAGCGACCACAGCAGATACGCAGTATTTT.